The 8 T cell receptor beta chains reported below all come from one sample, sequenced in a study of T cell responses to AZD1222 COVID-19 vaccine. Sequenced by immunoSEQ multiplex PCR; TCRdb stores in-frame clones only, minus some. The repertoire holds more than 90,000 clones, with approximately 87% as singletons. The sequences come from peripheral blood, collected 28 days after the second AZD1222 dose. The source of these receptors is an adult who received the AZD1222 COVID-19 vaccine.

The CDR3 DNA reads as TGTGCCAGCAGTCTACTTGTGGGGGGAGAAAAACTGTTTTTT. This codes for CASSLLVGGEKLFF. The chain joins TRBV2 to TRBJ1-4; TRBD1 might be the D (5 bases). The CDR3 sequence is 14 residues long. The V gene lost 5 bases and the J gene lost 8 bases, with 15 bases spanning the gap. Per germline, CDR1 SNHLY and CDR2 FYNNEI. Filled out from reference TRBV2 and TRBJ1-4, the complete variable domain reads EPEVTQTPSHQVTQMGQEVILRCVPISNHLYFYWYRQILGQKVEFLVSFYNNEISEKSEIFDDQFSVERPDGSNFTLKIRSTKLEDSAMYFCASSLLVGGEKLFFGSGTQLSVL.

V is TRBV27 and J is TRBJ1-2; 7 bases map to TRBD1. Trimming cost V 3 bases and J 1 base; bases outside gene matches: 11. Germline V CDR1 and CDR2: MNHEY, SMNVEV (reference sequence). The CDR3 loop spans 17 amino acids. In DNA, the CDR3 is TGTGCCAGCAGTTTCGTCCGTGGGACAGATATTAACTATGGCTACACCTTC. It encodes CASSFVRGTDINYGYTF.

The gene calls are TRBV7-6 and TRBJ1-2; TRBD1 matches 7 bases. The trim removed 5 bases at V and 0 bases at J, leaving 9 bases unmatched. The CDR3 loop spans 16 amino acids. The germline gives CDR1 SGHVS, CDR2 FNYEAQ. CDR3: CASSPDRARANYGYTF. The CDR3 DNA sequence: TGTGCCAGCAGCCCCGACAGGGCGCGGGCTAACTATGGCTACACCTTC.

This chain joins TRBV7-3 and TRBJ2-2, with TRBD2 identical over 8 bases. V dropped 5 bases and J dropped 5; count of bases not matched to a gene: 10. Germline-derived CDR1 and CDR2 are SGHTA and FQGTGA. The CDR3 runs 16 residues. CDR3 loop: CASSRNPGTRTGELFF. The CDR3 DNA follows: TGTGCCAGCAGCCGTAACCCCGGGACTAGGACCGGGGAGCTGTTTTTT.

This chain's CDR3 is CASSVEGDLGTEAFF. In DNA, the CDR3 is TGTGCCAGCAGCGTAGAAGGTGACCTGGGCACTGAAGCTTTCTTT. The rearrangement links TRBV9 to TRBJ1-1; D not resolved. The CDR3 is 15 amino acids. Germline V gene sequence: CDR1 SGDLS, CDR2 YYNGEE. The V end was cut by 0 bases, the J end by 4 bases, with 13 bases between.

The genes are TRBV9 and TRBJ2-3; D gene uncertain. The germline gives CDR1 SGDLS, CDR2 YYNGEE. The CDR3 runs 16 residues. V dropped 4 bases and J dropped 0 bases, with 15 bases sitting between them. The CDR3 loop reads CASSPGDGPSTDTQYF. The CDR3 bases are TGTGCCAGCAGCCCCGGTGACGGCCCTAGCACAGATACGCAGTATTTT.

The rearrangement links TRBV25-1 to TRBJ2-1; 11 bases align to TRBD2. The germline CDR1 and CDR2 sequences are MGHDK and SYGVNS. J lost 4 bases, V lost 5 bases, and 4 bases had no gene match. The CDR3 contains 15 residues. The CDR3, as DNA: TGTGCCAGCAGTCTAGCGGGGGGACCTTACAATGAGCAGTTCTTC. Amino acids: CASSLAGGPYNEQFF.

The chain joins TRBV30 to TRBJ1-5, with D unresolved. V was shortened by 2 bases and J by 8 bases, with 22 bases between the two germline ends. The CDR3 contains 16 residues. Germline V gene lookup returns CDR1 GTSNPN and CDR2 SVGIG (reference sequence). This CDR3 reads CAWSNALGIQAKPQHF. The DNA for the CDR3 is TGTGCCTGGAGTAATGCGTTAGGGATCCAGGCGAAGCCCCAGCATTTT.